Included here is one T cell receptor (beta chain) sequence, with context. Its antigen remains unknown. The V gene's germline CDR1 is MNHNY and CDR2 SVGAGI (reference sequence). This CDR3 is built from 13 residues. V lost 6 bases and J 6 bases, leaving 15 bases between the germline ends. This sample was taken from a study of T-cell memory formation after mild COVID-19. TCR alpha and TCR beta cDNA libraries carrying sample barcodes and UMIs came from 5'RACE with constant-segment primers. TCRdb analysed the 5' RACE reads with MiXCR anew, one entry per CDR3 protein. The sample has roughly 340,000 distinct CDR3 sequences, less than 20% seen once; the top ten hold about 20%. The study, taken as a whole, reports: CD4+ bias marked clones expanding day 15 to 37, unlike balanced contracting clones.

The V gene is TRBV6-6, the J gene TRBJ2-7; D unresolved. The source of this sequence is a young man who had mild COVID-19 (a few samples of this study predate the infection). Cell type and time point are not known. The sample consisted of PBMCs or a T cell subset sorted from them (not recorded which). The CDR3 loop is CASSRHGVCEQYV. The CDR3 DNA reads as TGTGCCAGCAGCCGTCATGGGGTCTGCGAGCAGTACGTC.